This T cell receptor beta chain was observed in a study of radiotherapy plus CTLA-4 blockade in lung cancer. CDR1 is WNHNN, CDR2 SYGVQD, per germline (reference sequence). This CDR3 has 12 residues. V dropped 4 bases and J dropped 8 bases, with 9 bases sitting between them. In this sample, this clone turned up once. Assay used: immunoSEQ multiplex PCR; TCRdb lists only in-frame clones, some missing. This repertoire shows roughly 44,000 clones, 65% to 85% found once; its top ten account for over 8.5%. Sequencing was performed on peripheral blood, taken from a patient treated with radiotherapy plus ipilimumab. The chain links TRBV10-1 to TRBJ2-1; the D gene could be TRBD1 or TRBD2 (5 bases each). This receptor was identified in a human donor with non-small cell lung cancer who had stable disease on radiotherapy plus ipilimumab. CDR3 amino acids: CASSGGVYEQFF. The CDR3 DNA follows: TGCGCCAGCAGTGGAGGGGTATATGAGCAGTTCTTC.